This T cell receptor (beta chain) was recorded in a study of identifying expanded T cells in peripheral blood. Study-wide findings and caveats: Variance in clone template counts between two-week samples significantly increased with total template count across all healthy donors.

Sequencing used immunoSEQ multiplex PCR; TCRdb keeps in-frame clones, though not all of them. The sample lists approximately 110,000 clones, 85% to 90% occurring once. The CDR3 runs 12 residues. In germline, CDR1 is SEHNR, CDR2 FQNEAQ (reference sequence). Trimming pared 3 bases from V and 8 bases from J, leaving 8 bases between. During the collection period, no donor immune events like infections were recorded. A remark on this clone: Its cognate antigen is unknown.

Sequencing was performed on blood. This sequence originates from a person aged 18 to 75 in good health. The chain has TRBV7-9 and TRBJ2-1; D may be TRBD2 (6 bases). The CDR3 region has the DNA TGTGCCAGCAGCTTCCCTAGCGATGAGCAGTTCTTC. Its translation is CASSFPSDEQFF.